Detailed here is one TCR beta chain. Its cognate antigen is unknown. This PCR relied on a set of 60 Vbeta primers and 13 Jbeta primers. The repertoire was sequenced with immunoSEQ multiplex PCR; TCRdb's copy has only in-frame clones and lacks some. The table lists around 76,000 clones, 55% to 80% of them singletons. The data are from a study of cytomegalovirus exposure and HLA in healthy donors. Germline-derived CDR1 and CDR2 are SGHNT and YYREEE (reference sequence). The CDR3 length is 15 residues. Trimming pared 2 bases from V and 7 bases from J, leaving 18 bases between. Study results and caveats: In all likelihood, a cluster of highly shared sequence variants was a sequencing artifact. Apart from CMV serostatus, no immune exposure information was available.

The receptor was derived from a man aged 40-50 years in good health and CMV-seropositive. The sample taken for sequencing was PBMCs. This chain connects TRBV5-4 to TRBJ1-1, with no clear D. The CDR3 nucleotides read TGTGCCAGCAGCTTTCCCGAATTAGTAAGCGGTGAAGCTTTCTTT. This sequence encodes CASSFPELVSGEAFF.